The TCR beta chain described here comes from a study of cytomegalovirus exposure and HLA in healthy donors (dated by TCRdb to 2017 to 2019). In the study overall: An earlier analysis of some 550 of the donors reported roughly 300 Gb of sequence data and 120 million or so unique TCR beta sequences from roughly 180 million T cells. The study profiled the T cell repertoires of more than 500 subjects by immunosequencing and related them to cytomegalovirus serostatus. Several DR-DQ haplotypes were treated as single units for association and clustering because of strong linkage in the cohort. The number of typed donors differed by locus: about 629-640 for A, B, C, DRB1 and DQB1; 522 for DQA1; about 600 for DPA1; and roughly 490 for DPB1. An earlier analysis of more than 450 of the donors used high-throughput TCR beta sequencing to judge whether each TCR beta V gene segment behaved as functional or pseudogenic. Among about 370 genotyped donors of the cohort, an average of approximately 240,000 unique TCR beta nucleotide sequences was sequenced per donor, of which approximately 18% were non-productive. The study aimed to test whether cataloging public T cell receptors could reveal signatures of past pathogen exposure. Besides the first cohort of hundreds of subjects, a separate validation cohort made up of over 95 different subjects was used. To predict cytomegalovirus infection status, the study brought together high-throughput TCR immunosequencing, statistical association of individual TCRs with disease status, and machine learning. An early release that covered more than 550 HLA-typed donors contained about 300 gigabases of sequencing data and tens of millions of unique TCR sequences. Of the roughly 400 genotyped donors, approximately 83% fell in the genetic ancestry cluster associated with self-reported Caucasian donors. A later genetic analysis used genome-wide SNP genotypes for about 65% of the roughly 670 donors, treating that subset as a discovery cohort. Alongside the repertoire data, information on donor age, sex, ethnicity and CMV serostatus was compiled. In a later analysis, previously published TCR beta repertoires from 666 donors were re-analyzed and high-resolution HLA genotyping was added so that TCR occurrence patterns could be studied. HLA typing covered class I and class II loci at four-digit resolution. Every discovery cohort repertoire had been produced on one sequencing platform. Rather than using new phenotypic data, the later analysis identified candidate immune exposures from TCR beta sequences and from how often those sequences occurred across donors. Overall study results and their limits: The classifier was reported to diagnose cytomegalovirus status with high specificity and sensitivity in both the original and validation cohorts. In the study, 150 to 200 TCR beta chains were listed as associated with cytomegalovirus. Broadly in line with IMGT annotations, most TCR beta V segments showed up in productive rearrangements about 90% or about 30% of the time in an earlier analysis of several hundred of the donors. Linkage disequilibrium might explain the correlated functional status among segregating V segments, but an unknown experimental factor could not be excluded. Because counts were too low, seventeen rarely observed V segments, including chromosome 9 orphons, were left out of the earlier analysis of 587 of the donors. According to a later analysis, TCR association rates differed among HLA loci, with DRB1 alleles showing the most associated TCRs and HLA-C alleles showing the fewest. The cohort was sequenced for TCR beta chains only, and without alpha or paired-chain data the features that could be detected were limited. In vitro tests confirmed that a few of the cytomegalovirus-associated TCR beta chains recognize cytomegalovirus antigens. Compared with the roughly 600-donor mean, donors in an Asian-associated ancestry cluster had fewer N-insertions in productive TCRs, according to a later genetic analysis. According to a later analysis, most CMV-associated TCR beta chains appeared to be HLA-restricted, and the HLA associations seemed to be driven largely by CMV exposure. A later analysis found that HLA-associated TCR beta chains were more clonally expanded and had lower generation probabilities than equally common non-associated chains. HLA typing was unavailable for some donors at each locus, so association tests used only the typed subset. Sequencing depth was assumed to be roughly uniform across donors in the presence/absence analyses, though that assumption may not hold. In a later analysis, around 15,000 TCR beta sequences were associated with specific HLA alleles at a false discovery rate of 0.05. According to the authors, the approach could potentially be generalized to other disease states and immunological phenotypes. Some IMGT-functional V segments, including TRBV6-2 and TRBV6-3, could not be distinguished by the 87-base-pair reads and were therefore excluded. CMV serostatus was the only immune exposure information available for the cohort. A group of highly shared sequence variants was considered likely to be a technical artifact of the sequencing pipeline. A further reported finding was that TCR beta sequences accurately predicted the HLA-A and HLA-B alleles for most subjects in the first cohort. Across donors, most TCR sequences were observed very rarely, whereas some public TCRs were present in many individuals. According to a later analysis, parvovirus B19, influenza, CMV and Epstein-Barr virus appeared linked to several top co-occurrence clusters. When HLA alleles, especially DR and DQ, strongly co-occurred, attributing TCR associations to individual alleles was difficult. In a later genetic analysis, a missense DCLRE1C variant was associated with V-gene and J-gene trimming of TCR beta chains, and the association was replicated in an independent cohort.

The cohort was made up of approximately 670 healthy bone marrow donors. At the time of sampling, every cohort member was nominally healthy, though immune exposures that went unrecorded were likely present. The donor tested CMV seropositive, placing the donor among the roughly 300 seropositive members of the cohort. Each donor provided a peripheral blood sample, and peripheral blood mononuclear cells were used for TCR beta sequencing. Genomic DNA was extracted from the blood cell samples with the Qiagen DNeasy Blood Extraction Kit. A remark on this clone: What this receptor recognizes is not known. Per-base qualities were not stored, and no clone one base away is much larger.

Receptor libraries were prepared by the immunoSEQ multiplex PCR assay. A mixture of 60 forward primers for TCR Vbeta segments and 13 reverse primers for TCR Jbeta segments was used in the multiplex PCR. A multiplex PCR assay on genomic DNA amplified the CDR3 region of rearranged TCR beta genes. The Illumina HiSeq System was used to sequence the amplified TCR beta libraries as 87-base-pair reads. The study's processing was this. In a later analysis, tens of millions of unique TCR beta chains were counted across the 500 to 700 repertoires, and roughly 11 million of these chains were shared by at least two donors. To remove PCR and sequencing errors, raw reads were error-corrected and collapsed into unique sequences using a nearest-neighbor algorithm that merged closely related sequences. To assign V, D and J gene segments, CDR3 sequences were aligned to IMGT reference sequences. For a sequence to be retained, at least a six-nucleotide match to both a V gene segment and a J gene segment was required. Rearrangements were classified as productive when the CDR3 lacked stop codons and remained in frame with V and J, and all other rearrangements were classified as non-productive. Following IMGT convention, CDR3 was defined as the stretch from the second conserved V-encoded cysteine up to the conserved J-encoded phenylalanine. The earlier analysis of some 550 of the donors excluded any sequence lacking an unambiguous match to a single V gene segment. In an earlier analysis of several hundred of the donors, V segments were called functional above 56.7% productive rearrangements and were called segregating when the between-donor standard deviation exceeded 5%. A statistical classification framework was built for diagnosing cytomegalovirus status from the catalog of TCR beta chain sequences. In a later analysis, TCR nucleotide sequences were compared against IMGT/GENE-DB human TR gene sequences so that V and J genes could be assigned. The TCRdist pipeline was used in a later analysis to assign CDR3 sequences and most-parsimonious VDJ recombination scenarios. In a later analysis, every TCR beta chain was defined by the combination of its CDR3 amino acid sequence and its V-gene family, and reads without a unique V-gene family were dropped. In a later analysis, 500 to 650 highly shared, low-generation-probability nucleotide sequences were removed to address suspected cross-contamination and a sequencing artifact. For each public chain, a later analysis derived a clonal expansion index from normalized ranks of inferred template counts within each repertoire. Generation probabilities in a later analysis came from a VDJ recombination model fitted to out-of-frame rearrangements, and those results were checked against IGoR. A later analysis scored TCR-TCR, TCR-HLA and TCR-CMV co-occurrence with hypergeometric tests, applying a repertoire-size bias correction to TCR pairs. In a later analysis, false discovery rates were estimated by permuting HLA or CMV assignments 20 times. A later analysis grouped co-occurring TCRs with DBSCAN, adding TCRdist sequence similarity when clustering within HLA-allele-positive subsets. Repertoires with fewer than 30,000 or more than 120,000 public chains, plus five repertoires with anomalous nucleotide sharing, were excluded from co-occurrence clustering. TCRdb holds this immuneACCESS table with in-frame rearrangements only. Some clones are missing; in checked studies, unresolved V genes explain under half, and the rest has no known cause. Clonal size and the V and J genes are those of that table, whereas D and trimming came from the DNA. In this sample the table shows more than 100,000 clones, approximately 79% of which occur a single time. In total, the top ten clones hold approximately 4% of the sample.

CDR1 and CDR2 (KGHSH, LQKENI) derive from the germline V gene. The CDR3 goes from the cysteine to the phenylalanine over 15 residues. Only CDR3 DNA remains: 45 bases, in frame from the first base. Trimmed from V: 4 bases; trimmed from J: 2 bases; junction bases lacking a gene match: 4. Material: PBMCs. The sequence is built from TRBV18 and TRBJ1-2; the junction holds 10 bases that match TRBD1. The TCR originated in a man aged 50 to 59 in good health and CMV-seropositive. The nucleotide sequence is TGTGCCAGCTCACAACCGGGACAGGGGAACTATGGCTACACCTTC. It encodes CASSQPGQGNYGYTF.